This T cell receptor beta chain was profiled in a study of response to subunit inactivated influenza vaccine (dated by TCRdb to 2016 to 2019). Turning to the overall study: The study used deep quantitative T cell receptor repertoire profiling to track responses to a trivalent subunit inactivated influenza vaccine.

This clonotype was observed a few times. The antigen this receptor binds is unknown. No base quality values were provided; no much bigger clone lies one nucleotide off. Library preparation used RT-PCR. These reads were obtained on an Illumina HiSeq 2500. TCRdb redid the processing of the public reads, applying fastp at Q25 and MiXCR, and retained in-frame beta chains. CDR3 protein sequences are deduplicated, and each keeps its most common genes and DNA. Across this sample there are some 850,000 distinct CDR3 sequences, with less than 20% seen only once. The ten largest clones represent roughly 10% of the sample. Results the study describes overall, beyond this receptor: According to the authors, only a limited number of new T cells may be recruited by each seasonal influenza vaccination.

The trim is 1 base for V and 4 bases for J, with a gap of 10 bases between the germline ends. Spanning cysteine to phenylalanine, the CDR3 consists of 14 amino acids. CDR3 DNA is the only sequence kept; it has 42 bases, read in frame from the first base. Based on the germline V gene, the CDR1 and CDR2 sequences are SGHTA and FQGNSA. The TCR sequence derives from a man between 45 and 60 years old who received an inactivated influenza vaccine. Donor details come from another sample of the same person, matched by shared clones. Specimen: PBMCs from blood, collected roughly 5 days after vaccination. The chain employs TRBV7-2 and TRBJ1-2; the D gene cannot be resolved reliably. The CDR3 here reads CASSLETRSYGYTF. The DNA is TGTGCCAGCAGCTTAGAAACCAGGAGCTATGGCTACACCTTC.